This T cell receptor (beta chain) was documented in a study of blood T cell repertoires in COVID-19. Study context: The origin of the acute and convalescent COVID-19 samples was the United States, Italy and Spain. From T cells, B-cell-depleted T cells, or PBMCs came the material, which was cDNA or gDNA.

In the source study's methods: Reference gene primer amplification gave estimated nucleated cell counts. Using immunoSEQ multiplex PCR, the repertoire was profiled, and TCRdb retains in-frame clones only, with some absent. The D gene and trimming were derived from the DNA, and the V and J assignments and clone size from that table. The sample carries about 150,000 clones, roughly 89% recorded once. CDR1 is SGHAT and CDR2 is FQNNGV in the germline V gene. There are 15 residues in the CDR3. Trimming took 2 bases from V and 5 from J, leaving 12 bases between them. Clinical histories supplied by participants themselves formed the basis of cohort assignment.

Sequencing was carried out using PBMCs or T cells enriched from blood (not recorded which). The origin of this receptor is a man aged 50-59 years who had recovered from COVID-19. The chain is built from TRBV11-2 and TRBJ2-2, with D tentatively TRBD2 (6 bases). CDR3 DNA: TGTGCCAGCAGCTTAACTGTTCTAGCGACCGGGGAGCTGTTTTTT. It yields the protein CASSLTVLATGELFF.